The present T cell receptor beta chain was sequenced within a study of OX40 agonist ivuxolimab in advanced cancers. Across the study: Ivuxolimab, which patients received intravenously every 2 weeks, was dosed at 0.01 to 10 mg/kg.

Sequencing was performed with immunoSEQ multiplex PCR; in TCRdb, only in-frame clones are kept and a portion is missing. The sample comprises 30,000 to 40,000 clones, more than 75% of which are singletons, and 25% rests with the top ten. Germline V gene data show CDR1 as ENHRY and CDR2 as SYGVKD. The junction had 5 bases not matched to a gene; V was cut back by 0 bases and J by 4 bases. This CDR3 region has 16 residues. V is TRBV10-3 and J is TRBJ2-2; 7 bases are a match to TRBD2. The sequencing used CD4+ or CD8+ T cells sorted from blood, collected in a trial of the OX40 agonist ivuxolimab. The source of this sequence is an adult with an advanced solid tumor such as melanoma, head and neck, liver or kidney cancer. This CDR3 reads CAISESGVAGTGELFF. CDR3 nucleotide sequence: TGTGCCATCAGTGAGTCAGGAGTAGCGGGCACCGGGGAGCTGTTTTTT.